The T cell receptor (beta chain) described here comes from a study of early T cells in non-severe SARS-CoV-2 infection. Study overall: Bulk RNA taken from unsorted whole blood was sequenced, leaving chains unpaired. Study results and caveats: Database matching using VDJdb favored anti-spike CD8 responses, with private and CD4 specificities left missing.

Individual cDNA molecules each received unique molecular identifiers attached to them. TCRdb reprocessed the 5' RACE reads via MiXCR and lists one record per CDR3 protein. The repertoire consists of 65,000 to 95,000 distinct CDR3 sequences, with about 16% occurring once and the leading ten covering about 3%. This clonotype has only a few counts. The target antigen is unknown. The CDR3 loop spans 14 amino acids. The germline V and J ends were trimmed by 6 bases and 3 bases, with 15 bases remaining between them. Per germline, CDR1 SGHAT and CDR2 FQDESV (reference sequence). V and J are TRBV11-1 and TRBJ2-7, with D perhaps TRBD1 (7 bases). This TCR was recovered from an adult who was a healthcare worker with PCR-confirmed SARS-CoV-2 infection or an uninfected control (not recorded which). What was sequenced was whole blood. The CDR3 loop is CASRITGDFYEQYF. The CDR3, as DNA: TGTGCCAGCAGAATAACAGGGGACTTCTACGAGCAGTACTTC.